The rows below give T cell receptor beta chains drawn from one sample of a study of T cells in Graves' hyperthyroidism and ophthalmopathy. Using its own MiXCR run on the multiplex PCR reads, TCRdb lists one record per CDR3 protein. The sample records around 600,000 distinct CDR3 sequences, approximately 14% being singletons. What was sequenced was blood. The receptors shown here come from a woman aged 45-65 years with Graves' ophthalmopathy. Each CDR3 is given with its conserved first and last residue. The D gene is left open where the match is weak. Clone size, where shown, is once, few, many, or a class for clones that have expanded.

TRBV7-2,TRBJ1-2,NA,TRBD1,TGTGCCAGCAGCTTAGATCGAGGGGGCAGGGGCTACACCTTC,CASSLDRGGRGYTF
TRBV15,TRBJ2-7,few,NA,TGTGCCACCAGCAGAGATAAGGTTGGGACTCCCTACGAGCAGTACTTC,CATSRDKVGTPYEQYF
TRBV3-1,TRBJ2-7,many,NA,TGTGCCAGCAGCCAAGAGTTAAGCGAGCAGTACTTC,CASSQELSEQYF
TRBV11-2,TRBJ1-1,many,TRBD1,TGTGCCAGCAGCTACACAGGGGTCACTGAAGCTTTCTTT,CASSYTGVTEAFF
TRBV5-1,TRBJ2-5,few,NA,TGCGCCAGCAGCTTGGTAAGGTCCCAAGAGACCCAGTACTTC,CASSLVRSQETQYF
TRBV12-3/TRBV12-4,TRBJ2-5,NA,TRBD2,TGTGTCAGCAGTACTGGACTAGCGGGGAGCGGGGGCCAGTACTTC,CVSSTGLAGSGGQYF
TRBV18,TRBJ2-2,NA,NA,TGTGCCAGCTCACCAGGCAGGGAAAGGGACACCGGGGAGCTGTTTTTT,CASSPGRERDTGELFF
TRBV5-1,TRBJ2-7,many,NA,TGCGCCAGCAGCTTGACGCTAGCGCTCGAGCAGTACTTC,CASSLTLALEQYF
TRBV7-9,TRBJ2-4,NA,TRBD2,TGTGCCAGCAGCCAGGGACTAGACGACATTCAGTACTTC,CASSQGLDDIQYF
TRBV20-1,TRBJ2-4,many,NA,TGCAGTGCTAGAGATTGTGAGCGCCTTTATCCCATTCAGTACTTC,CSARDCERLYPIQYF
TRBV12-3/TRBV12-4,TRBJ1-1,many,TRBD1,TGTGCCAGCAGCCCGCGACAGGGGAGAATGAACACTGAAGCTTTCTTT,CASSPRQGRMNTEAFF
TRBV6-2/TRBV6-3,TRBJ2-2,few,TRBD2,TGTGCCAGCAGTTACCCGAGCGGGGCGGGACCCGGGGAGCTGTTTTTT,CASSYPSGAGPGELFF
TRBV6-1,TRBJ2-4,many,NA,TGTGCCAGCAGAAAATTACCGGGAGCCAAAAACATTCAGTACTTC,CASRKLPGAKNIQYF
TRBV7-2,TRBJ1-3,NA,NA,TGTGCCAGCAGCTTTAAGTCTGGAAACACCATATATTTT,CASSFKSGNTIYF
TRBV4-3,TRBJ2-1,NA,TRBD2,TGCGCCAGCAGCCAAGGAGCCGGGGTAGCGGGAGCCACGTACGGCAATGAGCAGTTCTTC,CASSQGAGVAGATYGNEQFF
TRBV28,TRBJ2-3,many,TRBD2,TGTGCCAGCAGTTTACGAGGGAGGGCAGATACGCAGTATTTT,CASSLRGRADTQYF
TRBV12-3/TRBV12-4,TRBJ1-6,many,TRBD1,TGTGCCAGCAGTTTAGGGACAGGGGGTGTCTATAATTCACCCCTCCACTTT,CASSLGTGGVYNSPLHF
TRBV24-1,TRBJ2-1,many,NA,TGTGCCACCAGTGATTTGTTCAGGAACAATGAGCAGTTCTTC,CATSDLFRNNEQFF
TRBV6-5,TRBJ2-3,many,NA,TGTGCCAGCAGTTACAGGGCTCCTCGATTGGGCACAGATACGCAGTATTTT,CASSYRAPRLGTDTQYF
TRBV20-1,TRBJ1-2,NA,NA,TGCAGTGCTAGAGAAATCGCGGGGAACCTTAACTATGGCTACACCTTC,CSAREIAGNLNYGYTF
TRBV7-3,TRBJ1-1,many,NA,TGTGCCAGCAGCCCAGGGACACCGAACACTGAAGCTTTCTTT,CASSPGTPNTEAFF
TRBV28,TRBJ2-3,many,TRBD2,TGTGCCAGCAGTTTATTAAGCGGGAAGGGCACAGATACGCAGTATTTT,CASSLLSGKGTDTQYF